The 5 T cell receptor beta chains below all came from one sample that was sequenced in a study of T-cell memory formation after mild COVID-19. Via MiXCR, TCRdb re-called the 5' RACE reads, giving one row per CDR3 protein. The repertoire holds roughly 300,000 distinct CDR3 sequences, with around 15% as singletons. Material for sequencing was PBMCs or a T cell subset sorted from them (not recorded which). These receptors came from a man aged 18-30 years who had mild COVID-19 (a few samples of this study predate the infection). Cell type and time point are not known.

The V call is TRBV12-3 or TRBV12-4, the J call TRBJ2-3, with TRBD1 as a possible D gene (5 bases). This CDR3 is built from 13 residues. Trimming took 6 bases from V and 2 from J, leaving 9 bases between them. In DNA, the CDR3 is TGTGCCAGCAGACAGGTCCTCACAGATACGCAGTATTTT. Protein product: CASRQVLTDTQYF.

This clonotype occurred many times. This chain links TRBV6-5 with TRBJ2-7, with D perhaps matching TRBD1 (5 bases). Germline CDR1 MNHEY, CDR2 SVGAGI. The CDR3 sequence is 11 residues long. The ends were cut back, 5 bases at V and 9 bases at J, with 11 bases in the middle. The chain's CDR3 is CASSQGLWQYF. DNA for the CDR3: TGTGCCAGCAGTCAGGGCCTTTGGCAGTACTTC.

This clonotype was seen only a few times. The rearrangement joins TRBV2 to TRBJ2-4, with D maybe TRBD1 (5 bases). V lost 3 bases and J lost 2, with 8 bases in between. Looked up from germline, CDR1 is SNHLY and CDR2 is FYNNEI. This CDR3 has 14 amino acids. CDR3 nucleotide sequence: TGTGCCAGCAGTGACAGGGTTTCCAAAAACATTCAGTACTTC. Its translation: CASSDRVSKNIQYF.

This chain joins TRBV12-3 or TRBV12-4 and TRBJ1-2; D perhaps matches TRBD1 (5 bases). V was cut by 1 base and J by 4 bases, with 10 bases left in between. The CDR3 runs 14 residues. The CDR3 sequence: CASSLDRWAYGYTF. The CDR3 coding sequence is TGTGCCAGCAGTTTAGACAGGTGGGCCTATGGCTACACCTTC.

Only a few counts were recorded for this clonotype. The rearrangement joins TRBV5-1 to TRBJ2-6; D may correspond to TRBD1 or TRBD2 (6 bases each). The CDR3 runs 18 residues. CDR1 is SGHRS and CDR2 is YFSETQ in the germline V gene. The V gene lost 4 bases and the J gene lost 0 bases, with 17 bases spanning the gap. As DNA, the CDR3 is TGCGCCAGCAGCCCCGGGCCGGGGGCATTCTCTGGGGCCAACGTCCTGACTTTC. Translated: CASSPGPGAFSGANVLTF.